These T cell receptor beta chains were read from a single sample in a study of Ad26.COV2.S vaccination and SARS-CoV-2 variants. TCRdb's table, derived via immunoSEQ multiplex PCR, lists solely in-frame clones and lacks some. The table shows around 450,000 clones, with 90% occurring only once. Source: peripheral blood, taken in a trial of Ad26.COV2.S vaccine versus placebo. The receptors here all came from a person aged 18 to 65 who received the Ad26.COV2.S COVID-19 vaccine or a placebo. Both conserved end residues are trimmed from each CDR3. The order of the fields is D gene, V gene, CDR3 protein. The D gene is left open where the match is weak.

>.|TRBV5-6
ASSFWVQGYT
>TRBD2|TRBV30
ASRQGGGAQY
>.|TRBV6-5
ASSRLGNEQY
>.|TRBV2
ASSEENTQY
>.|TRBV3-1/TRBV3-2
ASSQRRSPRTYNEQF
>.|TRBV9
ASSVAPLKNTGELF
>.|TRBV4-1
ASSQETMNTEAF
>TRBD2|TRBV2
ASSKRVAGVGGGELF
>.|TRBV9
ASSAGASETKSYEQY
>TRBD1|TRBV5-1
ASTGMGQPNTGELF
>TRBD2|TRBV5-4
ASSLGSGGPRSAELF
>.|TRBV24-1
ATSVGDSYEQY
>.|TRBV6-6
ASTGPSYEQY
>TRBD2|TRBV9
ASSVTSGRDEDEQF